This TCR beta chain derives from a study of early T cells in non-severe SARS-CoV-2 infection. Germline values: CDR1 SGHAT, CDR2 FQNNGV. CDR3 size: 15 residues. The V and J ends lost 1 base and 0 bases respectively, with 4 bases between them. From the 5' RACE reads, TCRdb called clonotypes with MiXCR, one entry per CDR3 protein. Of about 52,000 distinct CDR3 sequences detected, 8% to 10% appear once; the ten largest clones hold 9.4%. The specimen was whole blood. The TCR sequence derives from an adult who was a healthcare worker with PCR-confirmed SARS-CoV-2 infection or an uninfected control (not recorded which). The chain links TRBV11-2 to TRBJ2-6; D remains ambiguous. CDR3 amino acids: CASSLAGSGANVLTF. The CDR3, as DNA: TGTGCCAGCAGCTTAGCCGGCTCTGGGGCCAACGTCCTGACTTTC.